One TCR beta chain is described in this entry. No cognate antigen has been identified for it. No qualities accompany the bases; no much larger clone lies one base away. Its CDR3 holds 18 amino acids, cysteine through phenylalanine. Just CDR3 DNA is preserved here, 54 bases in frame from base 1. The CDR1 and CDR2 encoded by the germline V gene are SGHTA and FQGNSA. Trimming at the junction amounts to 1 base on V and 0 bases on J, and the germline ends lie 15 bases apart. The receptor library was made with the immunoSEQ multiplex PCR assay. The authors' pipeline ran thus. To diagnose cytomegalovirus status from the catalog of TCR beta chain sequences, a statistical classification framework was built. TCRdb mirrors the immuneACCESS table, restricted to in-frame sequences. Some clones are absent from its copies; in checked studies, under half trace to an unresolved V gene, and the reason for the others is unknown. V, J and clone size are those of that table, while D and trimming were read from the DNA. The table for this sample lists some 140,000 clones; just under 85% of them were counted only once. Together, the top ten hold around 27% of the sample.

The donors belonged to the validation cohort of 90 to 150 subjects, which was separate from the roughly 700-subject first cohort. This entry belongs to a study of cytomegalovirus exposure and HLA in healthy donors (dated by TCRdb to the late 2010s). Describing the broader study: The 500 to 800 repertoires of the first cohort and the 110 or so validation repertoires were produced on the same platform, according to a later analysis. The study was designed to test whether signatures of past pathogen exposure could be identified by cataloging public T cell receptors. A separate validation cohort of more than 100 different subjects was used in addition to the roughly 720-subject first cohort. High-throughput TCR immunosequencing, statistical association of individual TCRs with disease status, and machine learning were combined to predict cytomegalovirus infection status.

The investigation overall reported the following: In a later analysis, TCRs clustered in the first cohort were found to also tend to co-occur in the roughly 110 validation repertoires, with 85% to 95% of cluster scores above 0. In vitro tests confirmed that a few of the cytomegalovirus-associated TCR beta chains recognize cytomegalovirus antigens. The authors suggested that the approach could potentially be extended to other disease states and immunological phenotypes. Cytomegalovirus status was reported to be diagnosed by the classifier with high specificity and sensitivity in both the original and validation cohorts. Across donors, most TCR sequences were observed very rarely, whereas some public TCRs were present in many individuals. A later analysis had no HLA typing for the validation cohort, so co-occurrence there was scored across all 110 or so repertoires. In the study, about 150 TCR beta chains were listed as associated with cytomegalovirus.

The TCR originated in a man aged 25-45 years in good health and CMV-seropositive. Sequenced material: PBMCs. The chain couples TRBV7-2 to TRBJ2-2, with a weak D call of TRBD1 (6 bases match). The encoded CDR3 is CASSLVYVRTANTGELFF. The DNA sequence is TGTGCCAGCAGCTTAGTTTATGTGAGGACAGCGAACACCGGGGAGCTGTTTTTT. Where the CDR3 stops, the reference TRBV7-2 and TRBJ2-2 genes take over; the full variable domain is GAGVSQSPSNKVTEKGKDVELRCDPISGHTALYWYRQSLGQGLEFLIYFQGNSAPDKSGLPSDRFSAERTGGSVSTLTIQRTQQEDSAVYLCASSLVYVRTANTGELFFGEGSRLTVL.